These T cell receptor beta chains were read from a single sample in a study of blood T cell repertoires in COVID-19. Profiling relied on immunoSEQ multiplex PCR, and the TCRdb table lists in-frame clones only, not all of them. The sample consists of over 95,000 clones, 84% of them appearing once. Sequencing was carried out using peripheral blood. All receptors derive from a man in his 70s with active or convalescent COVID-19. Each CDR3 is given with its conserved first and last residue. A D gene is named only where the DNA matches it firmly. Clone size appears in some rows only: once, few, many, or a class for an expanded clone.

v_gene: TRBV7-9; d_gene: -; j_gene: TRBJ1-4; abundance: -; CDR3aa: CASRSAGAGEKLFF; CDR3nt: TGTGCCAGCAGGTCGGCCGGCGCAGGTGAAAAACTGTTTTTT
v_gene: TRBV2; d_gene: TRBD1; j_gene: TRBJ1-3; abundance: -; CDR3aa: CASLDRASGNTIYF; CDR3nt: TGTGCCAGTTTAGACAGGGCCTCTGGAAACACCATATATTTT
v_gene: TRBV7-9; d_gene: TRBD1; j_gene: TRBJ2-6; abundance: once; CDR3aa: CASSFGGQGFLSGANVLTF; CDR3nt: TGTGCCAGCAGCTTCGGGGGACAGGGATTTTTATCTGGGGCCAACGTCCTGACTTTC
v_gene: TRBV5-4; d_gene: -; j_gene: TRBJ1-4; abundance: -; CDR3aa: CASSPRQAPGGGGNEKLFF; CDR3nt: TGTGCCAGCAGCCCTCGACAGGCGCCGGGTGGGGGGGGTAATGAAAAACTGTTTTTT
v_gene: TRBV6-4; d_gene: TRBD1; j_gene: TRBJ1-1; abundance: -; CDR3aa: CASGQGANEGVHTEAFF; CDR3nt: TGTGCCAGCGGACAGGGGGCTAATGAGGGTGTGCACACTGAAGCTTTCTTT
v_gene: TRBV4-1; d_gene: -; j_gene: TRBJ1-6; abundance: -; CDR3aa: CASSLTEGVLSSYNSPLHF; CDR3nt: TGCGCCAGCAGCCTTACGGAAGGGGTCCTGAGCTCCTATAATTCACCCCTCCACTTT
v_gene: TRBV28; d_gene: -; j_gene: TRBJ1-4; abundance: -; CDR3aa: CASSLEGAGGEKLFF; CDR3nt: TGTGCCAGCAGTTTAGAGGGCGCGGGGGGTGAAAAACTGTTTTTT
v_gene: TRBV12-3/TRBV12-4; d_gene: -; j_gene: TRBJ1-5; abundance: -; CDR3aa: CASSWGPNQPQHF; CDR3nt: TGTGCCAGCAGTTGGGGCCCCAATCAGCCCCAGCATTTT
v_gene: TRBV7-9; d_gene: -; j_gene: TRBJ2-7; abundance: -; CDR3aa: CASSLDGRADEQYF; CDR3nt: TGTGCCAGCAGCTTAGATGGACGAGCGGACGAGCAGTACTTC
v_gene: TRBV7-8; d_gene: -; j_gene: TRBJ1-1; abundance: few; CDR3aa: CASREDSYTEAFF; CDR3nt: TGTGCCAGCAGGGAAGACAGCTACACTGAAGCTTTCTTT
v_gene: TRBV6-5; d_gene: -; j_gene: TRBJ2-4; abundance: -; CDR3aa: CASVRAKNIQYF; CDR3nt: TGTGCCAGTGTCCGGGCCAAAAACATTCAGTACTTC
v_gene: TRBV21-1; d_gene: -; j_gene: TRBJ1-3; abundance: few; CDR3aa: CASSRDRGRSGNTIYF; CDR3nt: TGTGCCAGCAGCAGAGACAGGGGGCGGTCTGGAAACACCATATATTTT
v_gene: TRBV5-4; d_gene: TRBD2; j_gene: TRBJ2-3; abundance: -; CDR3aa: CASSAYLAGGSTDTQYF; CDR3nt: TGTGCCAGCAGCGCCTATCTAGCGGGGGGAAGCACAGATACGCAGTATTTT
v_gene: TRBV18; d_gene: -; j_gene: TRBJ1-1; abundance: -; CDR3aa: CASSPPGGNTEAFF; CDR3nt: TGTGCCAGCTCACCACCAGGGGGAAACACTGAAGCTTTCTTT
v_gene: TRBV5-1; d_gene: -; j_gene: TRBJ2-5; abundance: -; CDR3aa: CASSLNVGTGKTQYF; CDR3nt: TGCGCCAGCAGCTTGAACGTCGGGACTGGAAAGACCCAGTACTTC
v_gene: TRBV20-1; d_gene: -; j_gene: TRBJ1-2; abundance: -; CDR3aa: CSATSNYGYTF; CDR3nt: TGCAGTGCTACCTCTAACTATGGCTACACCTTC
v_gene: TRBV15; d_gene: -; j_gene: TRBJ1-1; abundance: -; CDR3aa: CATSQMEATEAFF; CDR3nt: TGTGCCACCAGCCAAATGGAGGCCACTGAAGCTTTCTTT